These 5 T cell receptor beta chains were sequenced from one sample in a study of T cells in Graves' hyperthyroidism and ophthalmopathy. TCR beta CDR3 regions were amplified from RNA. First-round RT-PCR with HTBI primers amplified the TCR CDR3 region. A single record per CDR3 protein comes from TCRdb applying MiXCR to the multiplex PCR reads. The sample consists of hundreds of thousands of distinct CDR3 sequences, 20% to 25% of them appearing once. The sequenced sample was blood. The receptors come from a man aged 30-40 years with Graves' ophthalmopathy.

The table lists this clonotype with a few counts. V usage is TRBV7-2 and J usage is TRBJ1-5, with D unclear. The CDR3 spans 16 residues. The V end was cut by 1 base, the J end by 4 bases, with 14 bases between. The germline gives CDR1 SGHTA, CDR2 FQGNSA. The CDR3 DNA reads as TGTGCCAGCAGCTTAGGATTAGGCAGAATAAATCAGCCCCAGCATTTT. It codes for CASSLGLGRINQPQHF.

This clonotype was detected many times. This chain links TRBV20-1 with TRBJ2-1; 9 nucleotides align to TRBD1. V lost 7 bases, J lost 7 bases, and 8 bases stayed unmatched. CDR1 DFQATT and CDR2 SNEGSKA come from the germline V gene (reference sequence). The CDR3 runs to 13 residues. The CDR3 region is CSGGNRGHNEQFF. The CDR3 DNA reads TGCAGTGGGGGAAACAGGGGGCATAATGAGCAGTTCTTC.

This clonotype was seen more than once but under ten times. The chain combines TRBV9 with TRBJ2-7, with 7 bases fitting TRBD2. The ends lost 4 bases at V and 4 bases at J; junction bases unmatched: 5. The CDR3 covers 13 residues. From germline, CDR1 is SGDLS and CDR2 YYNGEE. CDR3 in DNA: TGTGCCAGCAGCCGCGAGGGAGGGTACGAGCAGTACTTC. It is translated as CASSREGGYEQYF. Looking up the rest from reference TRBV9 and TRBJ2-7 gives the full variable domain: DSGVTQTPKHLITATGQRVTLRCSPRSGDLSVYWYQQSLDQGLQFLIQYYNGEERAKGNILERFSAQQFPDLHSELNLSSLELGDSALYFCASSREGGYEQYFGPGTRLTVT.

The chain is built from TRBV24-1 and TRBJ1-1, with 8 bases that match TRBD1. The germline gives CDR1 KGHDR, CDR2 SFDVKD. This CDR3 contains 13 residues. V dropped 7 bases and J dropped 1; count of bases not matched to a gene: 1. The CDR3 loop is CATRGTGNTEAFF. For the CDR3, the DNA is TGTGCCACCAGGGGGACAGGGAACACTGAAGCTTTCTTT.

CDR3 region: CASRRGGSSYEQYF. The CDR3 DNA reads as TGTGCCAGCAGGAGAGGCGGGAGCTCCTACGAGCAGTACTTC. V gene TRBV2 combines with J gene TRBJ2-7; 7 bases are shared with TRBD2. From germline, CDR1 is SNHLY and CDR2 FYNNEI. V was clipped by 6 bases and J by 0 bases; unmatched bases: 5. This CDR3 has 14 amino acids.